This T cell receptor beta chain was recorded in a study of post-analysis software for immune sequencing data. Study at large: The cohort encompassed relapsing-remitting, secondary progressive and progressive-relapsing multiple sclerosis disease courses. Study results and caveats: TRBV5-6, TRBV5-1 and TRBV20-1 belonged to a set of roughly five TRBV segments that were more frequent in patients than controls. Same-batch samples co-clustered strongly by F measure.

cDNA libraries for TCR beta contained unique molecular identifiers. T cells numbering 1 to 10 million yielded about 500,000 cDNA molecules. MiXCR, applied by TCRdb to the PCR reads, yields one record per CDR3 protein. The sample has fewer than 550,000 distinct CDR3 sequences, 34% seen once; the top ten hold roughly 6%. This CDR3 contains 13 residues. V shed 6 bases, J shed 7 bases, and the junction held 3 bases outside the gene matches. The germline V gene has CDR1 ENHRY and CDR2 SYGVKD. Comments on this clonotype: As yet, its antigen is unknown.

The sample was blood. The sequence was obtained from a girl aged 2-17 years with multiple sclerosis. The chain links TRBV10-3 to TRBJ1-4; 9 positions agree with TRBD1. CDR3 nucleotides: TGTGCCATCAGGGGGACAGGGACTGAAAAACTGTTTTTT. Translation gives CAIRGTGTEKLFF.